The 23 T cell receptor beta chains in this list originate from one sample, sequenced in a study of shared clonotypes between healthy human individuals. Here immunoSEQ multiplex PCR was the method, and the copy in TCRdb shows in-frame clones only, minus some. The sample carries hundreds of thousands of clones, about 79% recorded once. Sequencing was performed on PBMCs. Receptors originate from a woman in her thirties or forties in good health. Some clones in this sample may be carry-over from other donors' samples.

The table lists this clone with many counts. The chain links TRBV6-6 to TRBJ2-7, with 7 bases fitting TRBD1. The germline gives CDR1 MNHNY, CDR2 SVGAGI (reference sequence). The V and J ends lost 5 bases and 1 base, in that order; junction bases with no gene match: 8. The CDR3 length is 15 residues. The CDR3 reads CASSTYRGGSYEQYF. Here the CDR3 DNA reads TGTGCCAGCAGTACCTACAGGGGTGGGTCCTACGAGCAGTACTTC.

The rearrangement joins TRBV7-8 to TRBJ2-2; D possibly corresponds to TRBD2 (6 bases). The V end lost 5 bases, the J end lost 2 bases, and 9 bases lay between the germline ends. This CDR3 is 14 amino acids long. Germline V gene sequence: CDR1 SGHVS, CDR2 FQNEAQ. The CDR3 bases are TGTGCCAGCAGCCTACTAGCAAACACCGGGGAGCTGTTTTTT. Its protein product is CASSLLANTGELFF. The whole variable domain, filled in from reference TRBV7-8 and TRBJ2-2, reads GAGVSQSPRYKVAKRGQDVALRCDPISGHVSLFWYQQALGQGPEFLTYFQNEAQLDKSGLPSDRFFAERPEGSVSTLKIQRTQQEDSAVYLCASSLLANTGELFFGEGSRLTVL.

The chain combines TRBV27 with TRBJ2-7, with unresolved D. V was cut by 3 bases and J by 2 bases, with 14 bases left in between. The CDR3 runs to 15 residues. Germline values: CDR1 MNHEY, CDR2 SMNVEV (reference sequence). CDR3 nucleotides: TGTGCCAGCAGTTTCAGAGGCGGTTGGACCTACGAGCAGTACTTC. This encodes CASSFRGGWTYEQYF.

The rearrangement uses TRBV28 and TRBJ2-7; a possible D gene is TRBD2 (5 bases). Per the germline V gene, CDR1 is MDHEN and CDR2 is SYDVKM. Deletions cut 4 bases from V and 3 bases from J, with 16 bases between. The CDR3 sequence is 15 residues long. The CDR3 coding sequence is TGTGCCAGCAGTTCCCCCCCGGGATCCATCTACGAGCAGTACTTC. This gives the protein CASSSPPGSIYEQYF. Filled out from reference TRBV28 and TRBJ2-7, the complete variable domain reads DVKVTQSSRYLVKRTGEKVFLECVQDMDHENMFWYRQDPGLGLRLIYFSYDVKMKEKGDIPEGYSVSREKKERFSLILESASTNQTSMYLCASSSPPGSIYEQYFGPGTRLTVT.

This chain connects TRBV29-1 to TRBJ2-3; the match to TRBD1 covers 7 bases. The CDR3 extends over 11 amino acids. With 7 bases clipped from V and 3 bases from J, the junction kept 1 base outside the gene matches. The germline CDR1 and CDR2 sequences are SQVTM and ANQGSEA. The CDR3 bases are TGCAGCGGGGGACAGACAGATACGCAGTATTTT. It codes for CSGGQTDTQYF.

This clone was observed a handful of times. This sample includes further DNA sequences coding for the same CDR3. The rearrangement links TRBV5-6 to TRBJ2-6, with no clear D. V lost 5 bases and J lost 0, with 3 bases in between. Germline V gene lookup returns CDR1 SGHDT and CDR2 YYEEEE. The CDR3 loop spans 13 amino acids. The CDR3 spells CASSLSGANVLTF. Here the CDR3 DNA reads TGTGCCAGCAGTCTCTCTGGGGCCAACGTCCTGACTTTC.

The chain is built from TRBV5-4 and TRBJ2-5; no definite D call. Germline V gene lookup returns CDR1 SGHNT and CDR2 YYREEE (reference sequence). Deletions cut 0 bases from V and 5 bases from J, with 8 bases between. The CDR3 is 13 residues long. CDR3 in amino acids: CASSLDYRETQYF. CDR3 nucleotide sequence: TGTGCCAGCAGCTTGGACTACCGGGAGACCCAGTACTTC.

The genes are TRBV28 and TRBJ2-3; D is unresolved. The CDR3 totals 13 residues. With 4 bases removed from V and 2 bases from J, the gap between germline ends came to 7 bases. From germline, CDR1 is MDHEN and CDR2 SYDVKM. The CDR3 nucleotides are TGTGCCAGCAGTTCTACAAACACAGATACGCAGTATTTT. Its translation: CASSSTNTDTQYF.

This chain connects TRBV1 to TRBJ2-7; TRBD2, as called in the table, went unchecked against the DNA. TRBV1 is marked as a pseudogene. The CDR3 has 13 residues. CDR3 loop: CTSSHGLLYEQYF. The CDR3 bases are TGCACCAGCAGCCATGGACTTCTATACGAGCAGTACTTC.

In this sample, this clone turned up many times. The identical CDR3 is also encoded by other nucleotide sequences in the sample. V and J are TRBV7-9 and TRBJ1-5; D not certain. Trimming stripped 1 base from V and 3 bases from J, with 7 bases between. The CDR3 is made up of 14 amino acids. Germline CDR1 and CDR2: SEHNR and FQNEAQ (reference sequence). The chain's CDR3 is CASSLGDTNQPQHF. For the CDR3, the DNA is TGTGCCAGCAGCTTAGGGGATACCAATCAGCCCCAGCATTTT.

To note about this clone: Because the CDR3 is missing its conserved closing phenylalanine or tryptophan, this is likely a read error. The chain has TRBV28 and TRBJ1-5, with D maybe TRBD1 (5 bases). The germline V gene encodes CDR1 MDHEN and CDR2 SYDVKM. V was trimmed by 3 bases and J by 10 bases, leaving 16 bases between them. This CDR3 has 14 amino acids. CDR3 nucleotide sequence: TGTGCCAGCAGTTTGGTCAGGGCCCGAAGCCCCCAGCATTCT. Amino acids: CASSLVRARSPQHS.

In the case of this clone: One end of the junction does not line up with germline, which may come from a read error. The rearrangement joins TRBV9 to TRBJ2-7; 10 bases line up with TRBD1. The CDR3 has 16 amino acids. Germline loops: CDR1 SGDLS, CDR2 YYNGEE. CDR3 protein: CASSAAGTGADYVQYF. The DNA of the CDR3 is TGTGCCAGCAGCGCCGCCGGGACAGGGGCCGACTACGTGCAGTACTTC.

This chain connects TRBV29-1 to TRBJ2-7; 10 bases align to TRBD2. The V and J ends lost 1 base and 2 bases, in that order; junction bases with no gene match: 2. The CDR3 length is 14 residues. Germline CDR1 reads SQVTM; CDR2 reads ANQGSEA. CDR3 region: CSVEGTSGPYEQYF. The CDR3 DNA is TGCAGCGTTGAAGGGACTAGCGGCCCCTACGAGCAGTACTTC.

Remarks on this clone: This may be a read error: a much more frequent sequence differs by one nucleotide. The V call is TRBV10-3, the J call TRBJ2-1; the D call may be TRBD1 or TRBD2 (8 bases each). V lost 10 bases and J 8 bases, leaving 27 bases between the germline ends. The CDR3 is 16 residues long. Germline CDR1 and CDR2: ENHRY and SYGVKD. CDR3: CATRGLARGAGDEQFF. CDR3 DNA: TGTGCCACCAGGGGGCTTGCTCGGGGAGCGGGGGATGAGCAGTTCTTC.

The V and J genes are TRBV19 and TRBJ2-7; the match to TRBD2 covers 8 bases. The junction had 5 bases not matched to a gene; V was cut back by 7 bases and J by 3 bases. Germline lookup yields CDR1 LNHDA and CDR2 SQIVND (reference sequence). CDR3 size: 13 residues. This CDR3 is CASNGGAGYEQYF. The CDR3 bases are TGTGCCAGTAACGGGGGGGCCGGCTACGAGCAGTACTTC.

V and J are TRBV9 and TRBJ2-1; 9 bases match TRBD2. In germline, CDR1 is SGDLS, CDR2 YYNGEE. The V and J ends lost 0 bases and 10 bases, in that order; junction bases with no gene match: 8. The CDR3 consists of 15 residues. The CDR3 sequence: CASSVASGGTLEQFF. In nucleotides, the CDR3 is TGTGCCAGCAGCGTAGCCAGCGGGGGGACCTTGGAGCAGTTCTTC.

The CDR3 here is CASRPTSLAVYNEQFF. As DNA, the CDR3 is TGTGCCAGCAGGCCAACTAGTCTAGCGGTGTACAATGAGCAGTTCTTC. The chain carries TRBV27 and TRBJ2-1; 7 bases map to TRBD2. V trimming: 6 bases; J trimming: 4 bases; junction bases outside the gene matches: 12. Germline CDR1 reads MNHEY; CDR2 reads SMNVEV (reference sequence). This CDR3 is built from 16 residues.

The rearrangement links TRBV6-5 to TRBJ2-2; no firm D call. This CDR3 contains 13 residues. The germline CDR1 and CDR2 sequences are MNHEY and SVGAGI. Trimming shortened V by 1 base and J by 4 bases, and 4 bases separated the two germline ends. CDR3 sequence reads: CASSYLSTGELFF. The CDR3 nucleotides are TGTGCCAGCAGTTACTTGAGCACCGGGGAGCTGTTTTTT.

This clone came up a few times. The rearrangement links TRBV4-2 to TRBJ2-5; 12 nucleotides line up with TRBD1. Looked up from germline, CDR1 is LGHNA and CDR2 is YNFKEQ. V trimming: 0 bases; J trimming: 2 bases; junction bases outside the gene matches: 19. The CDR3 has 22 residues. CDR3 DNA sequence: TGTGCCAGCAGCCAAGATATAGGCGGTTGGGACAGGGGGCTGGTTAGACAAGAGACCCAGTACTTC. Translation: CASSQDIGGWDRGLVRQETQYF.

This rearrangement joins TRBV19 to TRBJ2-7; TRBD1 matches 8 bases. Germline CDR1 is LNHDA and CDR2 is SQIVND (reference sequence). The CDR3 runs 13 residues. The V gene end was trimmed by 4 bases and the J gene end by 4 bases; junction bases not matched to a gene: 3. The CDR3 nucleotides read TGTGCCAGTAGTACCGGGACAGGATACGAGCAGTACTTC. Its translation: CASSTGTGYEQYF.

This chain joins TRBV25-1 and TRBJ2-7; D unresolved. V lost 2 bases, J lost 2 bases, and 7 bases lay in between. The V gene's germline CDR1 is MGHDK and CDR2 SYGVNS. There are 13 residues in the CDR3. CDR3 nucleotides: TGTGCCAGCAGTGAAGGTCAGACCTACGAGCAGTACTTC. This sequence encodes CASSEGQTYEQYF.

The chain uses TRBV30 and TRBJ2-6, with D maybe TRBD2 (6 bases). The CDR3 is 15 amino acids. CDR1 is GTSNPN and CDR2 is SVGIG in the germline V gene (reference sequence). V was trimmed by 0 bases and J by 8 bases, leaving 14 bases between them. The CDR3 here is CAWSVETGGSNVLTF. In nucleotides, the CDR3 is TGTGCCTGGAGTGTAGAGACCGGAGGGTCCAACGTCCTGACTTTC.

The chain joins TRBV29-1 to TRBJ2-1; maybe TRBD1 (5 bases). CDR1 and CDR2 (germline): SQVTM, ANQGSEA. The CDR3 has 17 residues. The V gene lost 4 bases and the J gene lost 4 bases, with 23 bases spanning the gap. CDR3 residues: CSVGGPLTGFDYNEQFF. The CDR3 DNA follows: TGCAGCGTTGGGGGCCCCCTGACCGGCTTTGATTACAATGAGCAGTTCTTC.